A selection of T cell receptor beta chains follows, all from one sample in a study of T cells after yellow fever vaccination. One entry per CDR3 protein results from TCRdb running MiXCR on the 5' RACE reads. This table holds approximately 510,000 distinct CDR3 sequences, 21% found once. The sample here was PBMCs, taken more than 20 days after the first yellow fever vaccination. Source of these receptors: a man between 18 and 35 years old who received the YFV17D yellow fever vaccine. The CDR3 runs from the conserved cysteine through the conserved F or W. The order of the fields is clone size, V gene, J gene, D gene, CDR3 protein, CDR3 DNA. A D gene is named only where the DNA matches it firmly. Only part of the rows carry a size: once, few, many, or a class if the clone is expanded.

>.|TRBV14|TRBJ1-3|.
CASSQVFGNTIYF
TGTGCCAGCAGCCAAGTTTTTGGAAACACCATATATTTT
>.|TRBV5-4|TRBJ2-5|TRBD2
CASRWSGGGQETQYF
TGTGCCAGCAGATGGAGCGGGGGGGGCCAAGAGACCCAGTACTTC
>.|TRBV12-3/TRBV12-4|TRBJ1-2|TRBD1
CASSPTGAGYGYTF
TGTGCCAGCAGCCCGACAGGGGCGGGCTATGGCTACACCTTC
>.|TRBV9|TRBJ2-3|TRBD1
CASSEARDRGLFGTDTQYF
TGTGCCAGCAGCGAAGCCAGGGACAGGGGGTTATTTGGCACAGATACGCAGTATTTT
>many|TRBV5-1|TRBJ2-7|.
CASSEGYEQYF
TGCGCCAGCAGCGAGGGCTACGAGCAGTACTTC
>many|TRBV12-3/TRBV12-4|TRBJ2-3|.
CASSEGNTDTQYF
TGTGCCAGCAGCGAGGGGAACACAGATACGCAGTATTTT
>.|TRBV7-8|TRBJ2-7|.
CASSLKRVSYEQYF
TGTGCCAGCAGCTTAAAGAGGGTATCCTACGAGCAGTACTTC
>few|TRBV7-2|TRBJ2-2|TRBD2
CASSFSPGTKYTGELFF
TGTGCCAGCAGCTTCTCCCCGGGGACTAAGTACACCGGGGAGCTGTTTTTT
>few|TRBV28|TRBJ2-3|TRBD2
CASSYTLAGVTDTQYF
TGTGCCAGCAGTTACACCCTAGCGGGGGTGACAGATACGCAGTATTTT
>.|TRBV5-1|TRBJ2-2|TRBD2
CASSLVSGSTGELFF
TGCGCCAGCAGCTTGGTTAGCGGGAGCACCGGGGAGCTGTTTTTT
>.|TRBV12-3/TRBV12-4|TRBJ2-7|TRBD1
CASSSRDRVVYEQYF
TGTGCCAGCAGCTCTCGGGACAGGGTTGTCTACGAGCAGTACTTC
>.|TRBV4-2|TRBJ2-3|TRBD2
CASSRGLAATDTQYF
TGTGCCAGCAGCCGAGGACTAGCGGCCACAGATACGCAGTATTTT
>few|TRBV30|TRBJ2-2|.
CAWSVLWVSGELFF
TGTGCCTGGAGTGTACTTTGGGTTTCCGGGGAGCTGTTTTTT
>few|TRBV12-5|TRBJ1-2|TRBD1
CASGSGTGWGYTF
TGTGCTAGTGGATCCGGGACAGGGTGGGGCTACACCTTC
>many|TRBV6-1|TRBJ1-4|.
CASTTSWGEVKLFF
TGTGCCAGCACCACCAGTTGGGGGGAGGTCAAACTGTTTTTT
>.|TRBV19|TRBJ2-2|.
CASRANGVAGELFF
TGTGCCAGTAGGGCCAATGGGGTAGCCGGGGAGCTGTTTTTT